Below, 14 T cell receptor beta chains from the same sample are listed, as sequenced in a study of blood T cells in healthy people across ages. Next came a second PCR, run for roughly 6 to 11 cycles, which used a sample-barcoded 5' primer along with a J-beta primer mix. TCRdb reprocessed the 5' RACE reads with MiXCR, giving one entry per CDR3 protein. The data contain more than 800,000 distinct CDR3 sequences, 29% of them singletons. Sequencing was carried out using blood. These TCRs come from a woman aged 80 or over in good health.

A remark on this clonotype: A clone one base away is much larger, so this may be a read error. The V and J genes are TRBV5-1 and TRBJ2-5, with D perhaps TRBD1 (7 bases). From germline, CDR1 is SGHRS and CDR2 YFSETQ. The V end lost 3 bases, the J end lost 2 bases, and 14 bases lay between the germline ends. The CDR3 consists of 15 residues. CDR3: CASSCGTALQETQYF. DNA for the CDR3: TGCGCCAGCAGCTGCGGGACAGCCCTTCAAGAGACCCAGTACTTC. Combining the CDR3 with reference TRBV5-1 and TRBJ2-5 gives the whole variable domain KAGVTQTPRYLIKTRGQQVTLSCSPISGHRSVSWYQQTPGQGLQFLFEYFSETQRNKGNFPGRFSGRQFSNSRSEMNVSTLELGDSALYLCASSCGTALQETQYFGPGTRLLVL.

Worth noting for this clonotype: This may arise from a read error, as a much more abundant clone is one base away. V gene TRBV7-2 combines with J gene TRBJ1-2, with a weak D call TRBD1 (6 bases). The V end was cut by 3 bases, the J end by 0 bases, with 17 bases between. CDR1 is SGHTA and CDR2 is FQGNSA in the germline V gene. The CDR3 consists of 17 residues. DNA of the CDR3: TGTGCCAGCAGCTTTAGGTGGCCCGGACAGACTAACTATGGCTACACCTTC. This sequence encodes CASSFRWPGQTNYGYTF.

In this sample, this clonotype turned up a few times. The rearrangement joins TRBV20-1 to TRBJ2-5; 12 bases are a match to TRBD2. V dropped 2 bases and J dropped 5; count of bases not matched to a gene: 6. Germline CDR1 and CDR2: DFQATT and SNEGSKA (reference sequence). This CDR3 is 15 amino acids long. CDR3 in amino acids: CSARLAGGREETQYF. In DNA, the CDR3 is TGCAGTGCTAGACTAGCGGGGGGGCGGGAGGAGACCCAGTACTTC.

J is TRBJ2-7 and V is TRBV28; D is unclear. Trimming removed 9 bases from V and 3 bases from J, with 9 bases in between. Germline CDR1 is MDHEN and CDR2 is SYDVKM. The length of the CDR3 is 11 residues. Written as DNA, the CDR3 is TGTGCCAGTCAGGCGAACTACGAGCAGTACTTC. Its protein is CASQANYEQYF.

The table lists this clonotype with a few counts. This sequence joins TRBV7-2 and TRBJ2-5; 9 bases fit TRBD1. Trimming took 1 base from V and 1 from J; bases not matched to a gene: 7. The CDR3 loop spans 17 amino acids. Germline V gives CDR1 SGHTA, CDR2 FQGNSA. CDR3: CASSLVQGAMFQETQYF. CDR3 nucleotides: TGTGCCAGCAGCTTAGTACAGGGGGCCATGTTCCAAGAGACCCAGTACTTC. Full variable domain (outside the CDR3, taken from reference TRBV7-2 and TRBJ2-5): GAGVSQSPSNKVTEKGKDVELRCDPISGHTALYWYRQSLGQGLEFLIYFQGNSAPDKSGLPSDRFSAERTGGSVSTLTIQRTQQEDSAVYLCASSLVQGAMFQETQYFGPGTRLLVL.

In this sample, this clonotype turned up a few times. This rearrangement joins TRBV6-6 to TRBJ1-2, with 8 nucleotides matching TRBD1. V shed 0 bases and J 0 bases; nucleotides not matched to a gene: 3. Germline CDR1 and CDR2: MNHNY and SVGAGI (reference sequence). There are 16 residues in the CDR3. CDR3 sequence (DNA): TGTGCCAGCAGTTACTCTGGACAGGGAACTAACTATGGCTACACCTTC. Residues: CASSYSGQGTNYGYTF.

This clonotype occurred a few times. Since a much larger clone is just one base distant, this may be a read error. The chain links TRBV5-1 to TRBJ2-5; 10 positions match TRBD1. The end of the DNA fits TRBJ2-1 better, so the J call may be wrong. This CDR3 is built from 17 residues. CDR1 and CDR2 (germline): SGHRS, YFSETQ. The CDR3: CASSWQGQGSYQETQFF. For the CDR3, the DNA is TGCGCCAGCAGCTGGCAGGGACAGGGGTCGTACCAAGAGACCCAGTTCTTC.

Ten or more counts support this clonotype. The chain links TRBV6-5 to TRBJ1-1; D not resolved. The CDR3 spans 15 residues. V was shortened by 6 bases and J by 0 bases, with 14 bases between the two germline ends. The germline V gene has CDR1 MNHEY and CDR2 SVGAGI. As DNA, the CDR3 is TGTGCCAGCAGACCCGACGCCGCAATGAACACTGAAGCTTTCTTT. As protein: CASRPDAAMNTEAFF.

About this clonotype itself: At one of its ends the junction is not consistent with the germline gene, which may arise from a read error. The chain links TRBV7-2 to TRBJ2-2, with 9 bases matching TRBD1. The germline gives CDR1 SGHTA, CDR2 FQGNSA. The CDR3 extends over 16 amino acids. The CDR3 sequence: CASNLGRQGVTGELFF. Here the CDR3 DNA reads TGTGCCAGCAACTTAGGTCGACAGGGGGTCACCGGGGAGCTGTTTTTT.

This clonotype was seen at least ten times. The rearrangement uses TRBV7-2 and TRBJ2-3; 7 nucleotides match TRBD2. The CDR3 runs to 15 residues. Germline CDR1 is SGHTA and CDR2 is FQGNSA. Unmatched junction bases numbered 8, after V lost 6 bases and J lost 2 bases. CDR3 bases: TGTGCCAGCAGTATCGCGGGGGTATACACAGATACGCAGTATTTT. Translating it yields CASSIAGVYTDTQYF.

A word on this clonotype: At one of its ends the junction is not consistent with the germline gene, which may arise from a read error. The gene calls are TRBV11-2 and TRBJ2-2, with TRBD1 identical over 7 bases. Germline values: CDR1 SGHAT, CDR2 FQNNGV. The CDR3 loop spans 15 amino acids. The CDR3 nucleotides read TGTGTCAGCATCACAGGGGTATCGAACACCGGGGAGCTGTTTTTT. Protein: CVSITGVSNTGELFF.

The chain joins TRBV4-3 to TRBJ2-1, with D possibly being TRBD1 (6 bases). The V and J ends lost 4 bases and 7 bases respectively, with 11 bases between them. Germline V gene data show CDR1 as LGHNA and CDR2 as YSLEER. This CDR3 region has 13 residues. In nucleotides, the CDR3 is TGCGCCAGCAGCCCGGACCAGGGGAATGAGCAGTTCTTC. Its translation is CASSPDQGNEQFF.

This clonotype was seen a few times. The V and J genes are TRBV15 and TRBJ1-1; no reliable D call. V was clipped by 0 bases and J by 1 base, with 9 bases between them. The germline gives CDR1 LNHNV, CDR2 YYDKDF (reference sequence). The CDR3 contains 15 residues. The CDR3 loop is CATSRDSMRNTEAFF. The DNA for the CDR3 is TGTGCCACCAGCAGAGATTCGATGAGGAACACTGAAGCTTTCTTT.

This chain uses TRBV24-1 with TRBJ2-1, with TRBD2 identical over 8 bases. The CDR3 runs 13 residues. CDR1 and CDR2 (germline): KGHDR, SFDVKD. V lost 5 bases and J lost 6; bases outside the gene matches: 2. The CDR3 DNA reads as TGTGCCACCAGTGTCAGCGGGGGCAATGAGCAGTTCTTC. Residues: CATSVSGGNEQFF.